This is a list of T cell receptor beta chains from one sample in a study of blood T cell repertoires in COVID-19. Sequencing used immunoSEQ multiplex PCR; TCRdb keeps in-frame clones, though not all of them. The sample has 340,000 or so clones, over 75% seen once. The material sequenced was peripheral blood. Receptors were obtained from a man aged 50 to 59 with active or convalescent COVID-19. Both conserved end residues are trimmed from each CDR3. D genes are given only for firm matches.

v_gene	d_gene	j_gene	CDR3aa
TRBV7-3	-	TRBJ2-1	ASSLTVGGRQYNEQF
TRBV11-2	-	TRBJ1-2	ASSPIRQNYGYT
TRBV13	TRBD1	TRBJ1-1	ASSPEGGAGTEAF
TRBV5-6	-	TRBJ2-5	ASSLAGGSGGFLETQY
TRBV5-1	-	TRBJ2-7	ASSFDRPIDEQY
TRBV10-3	TRBD1	TRBJ2-7	AIRGQGASYEQY
TRBV11-2	-	TRBJ2-3	ASSTTSADTQY
TRBV19	-	TRBJ1-2	ASSITRTDYGYT
TRBV4-3	-	TRBJ2-2	ASSQFTGAGELF
TRBV3-1/TRBV3-2	TRBD2	TRBJ2-1	ASRGGTSLNEQF
TRBV6-5	-	TRBJ1-6	ASREGKWSPLH
TRBV2	TRBD1	TRBJ1-2	ASVTGPEGGYT
TRBV24-1	-	TRBJ1-5	ATSTGIQPQH
TRBV2	TRBD1	TRBJ1-5	ASSRQGGGQPQH
TRBV15	-	TRBJ2-5	ATSRTTLQGRDETQY
TRBV25-1	TRBD2	TRBJ2-7	ASSEGFLAGGSYEQY
TRBV7-2	-	TRBJ2-1	ASSFQGDFYNEQF
TRBV6-5	-	TRBJ1-4	ASSYSSRGPNEKLF
TRBV7-2	-	TRBJ2-7	ASSPGRSISYEQY
TRBV7-2	-	TRBJ1-2	ASSSSSTAANYGYT
TRBV7-8	-	TRBJ2-1	VSSLLGPGTGSGEQF
TRBV30	TRBD1	TRBJ2-6	AWGKPGQFFSGANVLT
TRBV5-8	-	TRBJ1-5	ASSLEGYQPQH
TRBV3-1/TRBV3-2	TRBD2	TRBJ2-1	ASSQPGLAGGNEQF
TRBV2	TRBD1	TRBJ1-1	ASSPGQGGTEAF
TRBV3-1/TRBV3-2	-	TRBJ2-7	ASSHRGEQY
TRBV19	TRBD1	TRBJ1-5	ASSFYRGLGDYQPQH
TRBV2	-	TRBJ1-1	ASSRTRGNTEAF
TRBV6-6	TRBD2	TRBJ2-5	ASSRGLAGGVRETQY
TRBV28	-	TRBJ2-5	ASLHSNQETQY
TRBV28	-	TRBJ1-5	ASSLRNQPQH
TRBV7-3	-	TRBJ2-6	ASSINREAGANVLT
TRBV9	-	TRBJ2-1	ASSVEDYWEQF
TRBV19	-	TRBJ2-7	ASSIAPTRASSYEQY
TRBV2	-	TRBJ1-5	ASRLEGLGSNQPQH
TRBV5-1	-	TRBJ1-6	ASSMAGAGNSPLH
TRBV6-5	-	TRBJ1-1	ASSYDPGVETEAF
TRBV11-2	TRBD1	TRBJ1-2	ASSSIRDRSLFNYGYT
TRBV4-3	-	TRBJ1-1	ASSQEAGQYHWDPTGTEAF
TRBV2	-	TRBJ2-7	ATTPGTSVTYEQY
TRBV4-2	-	TRBJ2-1	ASSQVNRGEQF
TRBV11-1	-	TRBJ1-6	ASSTGDNSPLH
TRBV28	TRBD1	TRBJ2-6	ASSLTGQGIYPGANVLT
TRBV12-3/TRBV12-4	TRBD1	TRBJ2-7	ASSKDRIYEQY
TRBV28	TRBD1	TRBJ1-1	ASHVQGTGEAF
TRBV7-9	TRBD1	TRBJ2-1	ASSPGQGGSNEQF
TRBV24-1	-	TRBJ1-2	ATSDLRGTYGYT
TRBV19	-	TRBJ1-1	ASSRERGMNTEAF
TRBV5-1	TRBD1	TRBJ2-2	ASSSGSGGGSGELF
TRBV10-2	-	TRBJ2-2	ASTRSPNTGELF
TRBV6-2/TRBV6-3	-	TRBJ2-5	ASSYNSRADQETQY